These T cell receptor beta chains were read from a single sample in a study of blood T cells in healthy people across ages. TCRdb re-derived calls from the 5' RACE reads in MiXCR, one entry per CDR3 protein. The profile shows approximately 800,000 distinct CDR3 sequences, under 30% of them singletons. This sample also belongs to another study, concerning T cells of mothers and their children.

Sequencing was carried out using blood. The receptors were gathered from a boy between 10 and 17 years old in good health. Both conserved end residues are part of each CDR3. Each record gives: V gene, D gene, J gene, clone size, CDR3 protein, CDR3 DNA. The D gene is left open where the match is weak. Not every row has a clone size; where given, it reads once, few, many or a size class.

TRBV25-1,NA,TRBJ1-4,NA,CASSEEGGGEKLFF,TGTGCCAGCAGTGAAGAGGGAGGGGGTGAAAAACTGTTTTTT
TRBV6-1,TRBD2,TRBJ2-5,NA,CASSERGLRLAGPHDQYF,TGTGCCAGCAGCGAGAGAGGACTGAGACTAGCGGGGCCTCACGACCAGTACTTC
TRBV14,NA,TRBJ2-5,few,CASSQQSRLKETQYF,TGTGCCAGCAGCCAACAGTCCCGGCTTAAAGAGACCCAGTACTTC
TRBV29-1,NA,TRBJ2-6,NA,CSVEANGANVLTF,TGCAGCGTTGAGGCTAACGGGGCCAACGTCCTGACTTTC
TRBV18,NA,TRBJ1-2,NA,CASSPRNGYTF,TGTGCCAGCTCACCCCGCAATGGCTACACCTTC
TRBV5-6,NA,TRBJ1-2,few,CASSSGFGRRFNGYTF,TGTGCCAGCAGCTCCGGGTTCGGTCGCCGATTTAATGGCTACACCTTC
TRBV12-3/TRBV12-4,TRBD2,TRBJ2-7,NA,CASTSGPSYEQYF,TGTGCCAGCACTAGCGGCCCCTCCTACGAGCAGTACTTC
TRBV3-1,NA,TRBJ2-1,NA,CASSQYRFRESGMPYNEQFF,TGTGCCAGCAGCCAATATCGGTTTCGGGAATCAGGGATGCCCTACAATGAGCAGTTCTTC
TRBV7-9,TRBD1,TRBJ1-2,NA,CASSGSGTGQLYGYTF,TGTGCCAGCAGCGGATCCGGGACAGGGCAACTCTACGGCTACACCTTC
TRBV7-3,NA,TRBJ1-2,NA,CASSLTFGDGYTF,TGTGCCAGCAGCTTAACGTTCGGGGATGGCTACACCTTC
TRBV10-3,TRBD1,TRBJ1-2,NA,CAISPDREDGYTF,TGTGCCATCAGTCCGGACAGGGAAGATGGCTACACCTTC
TRBV27,TRBD1,TRBJ2-5,NA,CASSLSGGLQETQYF,TGTGCCAGCAGTTTATCAGGGGGCCTCCAAGAGACCCAGTACTTC
TRBV4-1,TRBD1,TRBJ1-5,few,CASSRNRGPNQPQHF,TGCGCCAGCAGCCGGAACAGGGGACCGAATCAGCCCCAGCATTTT
TRBV12-3/TRBV12-4,NA,TRBJ2-7,NA,CASSLDSQSKQYF,TGTGCCAGCAGTTTAGACTCCCAAAGCAAGCAGTACTTC
TRBV3-1,NA,TRBJ1-6,NA,CASAGGSSYNSPLHF,TGTGCCAGCGCGGGCGGGAGCTCCTATAATTCACCCCTCCACTTT
TRBV15,NA,TRBJ2-7,NA,CATSSLPKGSSYEQYF,TGTGCCACCAGCAGCCTCCCAAAGGGAAGTTCCTACGAGCAGTACTTC
TRBV12-3/TRBV12-4,TRBD2,TRBJ2-1,NA,CAIQAGGSHEQFF,TGTGCCATCCAAGCGGGGGGGTCACATGAGCAGTTCTTC
TRBV12-3/TRBV12-4,TRBD1,TRBJ1-1,NA,CASKSTGRAQAFF,TGTGCCAGCAAATCGACAGGGAGGGCTCAAGCTTTCTTT
TRBV20-1,NA,TRBJ1-2,many,CSARQGGDYGYTF,TGCAGTGCTAGACAGGGAGGGGACTATGGCTACACCTTC
TRBV7-2,NA,TRBJ2-7,NA,CVSTLSGGYIEQYF,TGTGTCAGCACCCTTAGTGGGGGCTATATCGAGCAGTACTTC
TRBV24-1,TRBD1,TRBJ2-1,many,CATSDPGQGGNEQFF,TGTGCCACCAGTGACCCCGGACAGGGGGGGAATGAGCAGTTCTTC
TRBV12-3/TRBV12-4,TRBD1,TRBJ2-3,few,CASSPGTGGDTQYF,TGTGCCAGCAGTCCCGGGACAGGGGGAGATACGCAGTATTTT
TRBV20-1,NA,TRBJ2-3,NA,CSARDGRRADTQYF,TGCAGTGCTAGAGATGGAAGAAGGGCAGATACGCAGTATTTT
TRBV5-1,TRBD1,TRBJ2-7,once,CASSLGGQGGEQYF,TGCGCCAGCAGCTTGGGGGGACAGGGAGGCGAGCAGTACTTC
TRBV7-6,NA,TRBJ2-1,NA,CASSSGTPGGNEQFF,TGTGCCAGCAGCTCCGGGACGCCCGGTGGGAATGAGCAGTTCTTC
TRBV5-1,NA,TRBJ2-7,once,CASRTEVNSPYEQYF,TGCGCCAGCAGGACAGAAGTTAATTCCCCCTACGAGCAGTACTTC
TRBV28,TRBD1,TRBJ2-5,few,CASSTPGQGVETQYF,TGTGCCAGCAGTACCCCGGGACAGGGTGTGGAGACCCAGTACTTC
TRBV7-9,NA,TRBJ2-7,NA,CASSADRTSYEQYF,TGTGCCAGCAGCGCGGACAGAACCTCCTACGAGCAGTACTTC
TRBV3-1,TRBD1,TRBJ2-2,NA,CASSQNRGTGELFF,TGTGCCAGCAGCCAAAACAGGGGAACCGGGGAGCTGTTTTTT
TRBV12-5,NA,TRBJ1-2,NA,CASGLAYSSGYTF,TGTGCTAGTGGTTTGGCTTACTCGAGTGGCTACACCTTC
TRBV2,NA,TRBJ2-2,NA,CASSDEVGELFF,TGTGCCAGCAGTGATGAGGTTGGGGAGCTGTTTTTT
TRBV13,NA,TRBJ2-7,NA,CASSLYIGDRSYEQYF,TGTGCCAGCAGCTTATACATCGGAGATCGGTCCTACGAGCAGTACTTC
TRBV5-7,NA,TRBJ1-5,NA,CASSLTGIADQPQHF,TGTGCCAGCAGCTTAACAGGGATTGCGGATCAGCCCCAGCATTTT
TRBV5-6,NA,TRBJ1-2,few,CASSPPGENIDYTF,TGTGCCAGCAGCCCGCCGGGAGAAAACATTGACTACACCTTC
TRBV3-1,NA,TRBJ1-3,few,CASSTEGNTIYF,TGTGCCAGCAGCACCGAGGGAAACACCATATATTTT
TRBV6-1,NA,TRBJ1-5,NA,CASSELGGGNQPQHF,TGTGCCAGCAGTGAACTAGGGGGTGGGAATCAGCCCCAGCATTTT
TRBV9,NA,TRBJ2-6,NA,CASSPTAGSGADVLTF,TGTGCCAGCAGCCCGACCGCAGGGTCTGGGGCCGACGTCCTGACTTTC
TRBV5-1,NA,TRBJ2-1,NA,CASSLYAAQNEQFF,TGCGCCAGCAGCTTATACGCGGCCCAGAATGAGCAGTTCTTC
TRBV4-1,NA,TRBJ1-4,NA,CASSQDWTTNEKLFF,TGCGCCAGCAGCCAAGACTGGACAACTAATGAAAAACTGTTTTTT
TRBV6-1,NA,TRBJ2-3,few,CATALERATDTQYF,TGTGCCACCGCCCTAGAAAGAGCCACAGATACGCAGTATTTT